The next 17 T cell receptor beta chains were all read from a single sample in a study of OX40 agonist ivuxolimab in advanced cancers. Only in-frame clones appear in the TCRdb table, and some are missing; sequencing was by immunoSEQ multiplex PCR. The repertoire holds 50,000 to 65,000 clones, with approximately 85% as singletons. This specimen consisted of CD4+ or CD8+ T cells sorted from blood, obtained in a trial of the OX40 agonist ivuxolimab. The receptors derive from an adult with an advanced solid tumor such as melanoma, head and neck, liver or kidney cancer.

The chain carries TRBV27 and TRBJ2-1; 7 bases are a match to TRBD1. The V segment lost 8 bases and the J segment 0 bases; nucleotides outside the gene matches: 7. The CDR3 length is 15 residues. CDR1 is MNHEY, CDR2 SMNVEV, per germline (reference sequence). CDR3 sequence (DNA): TGTGCCAGCGGGTCTGACAGGGCCTCCTACAATGAGCAGTTCTTC. Protein product: CASGSDRASYNEQFF.

The chain couples TRBV5-1 to TRBJ2-7; no clear D. Germline V CDR1 and CDR2: SGHRS, YFSETQ. There are 15 residues in the CDR3. V gave up 0 bases and J gave up 0 bases, with 10 bases separating them. CDR3 region: CASSLGPSSSYEQYF. The DNA for the CDR3 is TGCGCCAGCAGCTTGGGCCCCAGCAGCTCCTACGAGCAGTACTTC.

The J gene is TRBJ2-3, the V gene TRBV4-3, with 9 nucleotides matching TRBD2. V lost 0 bases, J lost 4 bases, and 8 bases stayed unmatched. CDR3 length equals 17 residues. CDR1 and CDR2 (germline): LGHNA, YSLEER. The CDR3 DNA follows: TGCGCCAGCAGCCAAGAGCCCAGCGGGGGGATGGCAGATACGCAGTATTTT. This codes for CASSQEPSGGMADTQYF.

The rearrangement links TRBV29-1 to TRBJ2-3, with TRBD2 identical over 8 bases. The CDR3 spans 14 residues. Germline CDR1 reads SQVTM; CDR2 reads ANQGSEA. J was trimmed by 3 bases and V by 5 bases; bases with no gene match: 7. The CDR3 spells CSVFGGVGTDTQYF. For the CDR3, the DNA is TGCAGCGTTTTCGGGGGGGTCGGGACAGATACGCAGTATTTT.

The chain combines TRBV19 with TRBJ1-5; D unresolved. This CDR3 spans 15 amino acids. Trimming took off 3 bases at V and 4 bases at J, with 13 bases between the two ends. Germline CDR1 and CDR2: LNHDA and SQIVND (reference sequence). The CDR3 is CASSIGSIGNQPQHF. The CDR3 coding sequence is TGTGCCAGTAGTATCGGCTCAATAGGGAATCAGCCCCAGCATTTT.

This clone showed up just once. The chain uses TRBV5-5 and TRBJ2-3, with a weak D call TRBD2 (6 bases). Looked up from germline, CDR1 is SGHKS and CDR2 is YYEKEE (reference sequence). V lost 9 bases, J lost 0 bases, and 14 bases lay in between. The CDR3 has 14 residues. In DNA, the CDR3 is TGTGCCACCGGGAGAGGAGTGAGCACAGATACGCAGTATTTT. Translation gives CATGRGVSTDTQYF.

CDR3 sequence reads: CASSLGNTEAFF. CDR3 in DNA: TGTGCCAGCTCACTGGGGAACACTGAAGCTTTCTTT. The V call is TRBV18, the J call TRBJ1-1; D remains unclear. From germline, CDR1 is KGHSH and CDR2 LQKENI. V gave up 4 bases and J gave up 1 base, with 4 bases separating them. The CDR3 is 12 amino acids.

The chain recombines TRBV5-4 with TRBJ1-2; TRBD1 matches at 8 bases. The germline CDR1 and CDR2 sequences are SGHNT and YYREEE (reference sequence). V shed 1 base, J shed 8 bases, and the junction held 4 bases outside the gene matches. The CDR3 consists of 13 residues. This CDR3 reads CASSLNRGEGYTF. CDR3 DNA sequence: TGTGCCAGCAGCTTGAACAGGGGGGAAGGCTACACCTTC.

As regards this clone: Other DNA sequences in the sample encode the same CDR3. V is TRBV5-1 and J is TRBJ2-5; 16 nucleotides align to TRBD2. The CDR3 is made up of 16 amino acids. CDR1 is SGHRS and CDR2 is YFSETQ in the germline V gene. The trim removed 4 bases at V and 2 bases at J, leaving 2 bases unmatched. This CDR3 reads CASSPGLAGGQETQYF. The CDR3 DNA follows: TGCGCCAGCAGCCCGGGACTAGCGGGGGGGCAAGAGACCCAGTACTTC.

The chain is built from TRBV7-2 and TRBJ2-7, with TRBD1 matching 7 bases. CDR1 is SGHTA and CDR2 is FQGNSA in the germline V gene. The V and J ends lost 5 bases and 2 bases, in that order; junction bases with no gene match: 6. The CDR3 has 14 amino acids. The CDR3 bases are TGTGCCAGCAGCCCGCGGACAGGCCCCTACGAGCAGTACTTC. This gives the protein CASSPRTGPYEQYF.

This clone was counted between two and nine times. The gene calls are TRBV5-1 and TRBJ2-1, with TRBD1 as a possible D gene (5 bases). The length of the CDR3 is 12 residues. CDR1 SGHRS and CDR2 YFSETQ come from the germline V gene. The V end was cut by 0 bases, the J end by 15 bases, with 13 bases between. The CDR3 sequence: CASSLEGRAWFF. The DNA for the CDR3 is TGCGCCAGCAGCTTGGAGGGCAGGGCATGGTTCTTC. Based on the CDR3 plus reference TRBV5-1 and TRBJ2-1, the full variable domain is KAGVTQTPRYLIKTRGQQVTLSCSPISGHRSVSWYQQTPGQGLQFLFEYFSETQRNKGNFPGRFSGRQFSNSRSEMNVSTLELGDSALYLCASSLEGRAWFFGPGTRLTVL.

This clone was seen only once. V usage is TRBV19 and J usage is TRBJ2-1; 7 bases match TRBD1. J lost 5 bases, V lost 1 base, and 8 bases had no gene match. This CDR3 comprises 16 residues. Germline lookup yields CDR1 LNHDA and CDR2 SQIVND (reference sequence). The CDR3 DNA reads TGTGCCAGTAGTATAGGTAGGGGGCGAACAAACAATGAGCAGTTCTTC. Translation gives CASSIGRGRTNNEQFF.

CDR3 sequence (DNA): TGTGCCAGCAGGGGACAGGGGAGGTATGGCTACACCTTC. Protein sequence: CASRGQGRYGYTF. The chain is built from TRBV28 and TRBJ1-2; TRBD1 matches 10 bases. The CDR3 runs to 13 residues. CDR1 and CDR2 (germline): MDHEN, SYDVKM. Trimming took 6 bases from V and 5 from J; bases not matched to a gene: 3.

The gene calls are TRBV30 and TRBJ1-6; TRBD1 might be the D (6 bases). The CDR3 loop spans 15 amino acids. Trimming stripped 7 bases from V and 7 bases from J, with 20 bases between. Germline V gene lookup returns CDR1 GTSNPN and CDR2 SVGIG (reference sequence). The CDR3: CALLLGAGSNSPLHF. CDR3 nucleotide sequence: TGTGCCTTACTTCTGGGGGCAGGTTCAAATTCACCCCTCCACTTT.

By sample fraction, this clone is medium-sized (0.01 to 0.1%). This sequence joins TRBV10-1 and TRBJ2-5; maybe TRBD1 (6 bases). Germline CDR1 and CDR2: WNHNN and SYGVQD (reference sequence). The V end lost 6 bases, the J end lost 1 base, and 12 bases lay between the germline ends. This CDR3 contains 14 residues. The CDR3 loop reads CASRNQQGQETQYF. CDR3 in DNA: TGCGCCAGCAGAAATCAACAGGGCCAAGAGACCCAGTACTTC.

The genes are TRBV6-1 and TRBJ1-5; D unresolved. Trimming removed 4 bases from V and 0 bases from J, with 10 bases in between. The CDR3 has 15 amino acids. Germline V gene data show CDR1 as MNHNS and CDR2 as SASEGT. The DNA of the CDR3 is TGTGCCAGCAGTGGGACTGACAATAGCAATCAGCCCCAGCATTTT. Amino acid sequence: CASSGTDNSNQPQHF.

This chain joins TRBV18 and TRBJ2-3, with TRBD1 identical over 9 bases. The V gene end was trimmed by 6 bases and the J gene end by 4 bases; junction bases not matched to a gene: 5. The length of the CDR3 is 14 residues. The V gene's germline CDR1 is KGHSH and CDR2 LQKENI. The CDR3 DNA reads TGTGCCAGCTCGACAGGGGGGAACGCAGATACGCAGTATTTT. It specifies CASSTGGNADTQYF.